This section outlines one TCR beta chain sequence together with its context. Its target is unknown. These data come from a study of cytomegalovirus exposure and HLA in healthy donors. Turning to the study itself: The Caucasian-associated ancestry cluster contained approximately 81% of the roughly 390 genotyped donors. Study results and limitations: Within an earlier analysis, most TCR beta V segments proved productive either about 90% or about 30% of the time. A later analysis reported that several of the most significant clusters appeared to be linked to common viral pathogens, among them Epstein-Barr virus. V- and J-gene trimming of TCR beta was linked (in a later analysis) to a missense DCLRE1C variant.

CDR1 is SQVTM and CDR2 is ANQGSEA in the germline V gene. Germline trimming cut 7 bases from V and 5 bases from J; bases unmatched to any gene: 12. This CDR3 spans 14 amino acids. PCR amplification relied on 60 Vbeta primers (plus 13 Jbeta primers). Clones were sequenced by immunoSEQ multiplex PCR, and TCRdb holds only the in-frame ones, with some missing. The sample has approximately 190,000 clones; roughly 76% are singletons. The TCR was taken from a middle-aged man in good health and CMV-seropositive. V gene TRBV29-1 combines with J gene TRBJ2-5, with 8 bases matching TRBD1. Sequencing was performed on PBMCs. CDR3 amino acids: CSAKPATGAETQYF. CDR3 nucleotide sequence: TGCAGCGCCAAACCGGCGACAGGGGCGGAGACCCAGTACTTC.